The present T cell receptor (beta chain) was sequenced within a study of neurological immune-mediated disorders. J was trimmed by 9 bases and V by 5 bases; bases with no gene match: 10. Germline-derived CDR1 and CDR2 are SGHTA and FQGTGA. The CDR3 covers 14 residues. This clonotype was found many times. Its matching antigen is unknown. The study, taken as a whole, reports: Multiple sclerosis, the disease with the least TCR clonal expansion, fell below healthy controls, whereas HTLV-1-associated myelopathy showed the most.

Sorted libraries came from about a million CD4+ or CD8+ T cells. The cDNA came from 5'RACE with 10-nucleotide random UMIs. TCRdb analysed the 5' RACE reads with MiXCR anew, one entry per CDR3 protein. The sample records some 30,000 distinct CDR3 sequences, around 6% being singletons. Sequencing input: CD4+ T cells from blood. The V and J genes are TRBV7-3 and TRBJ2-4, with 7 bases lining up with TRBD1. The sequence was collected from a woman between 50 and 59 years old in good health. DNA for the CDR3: TGTGCCAGCAGCCCTGGGGCCCGGGACAGCATTCAGTACTTC. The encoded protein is CASSPGARDSIQYF. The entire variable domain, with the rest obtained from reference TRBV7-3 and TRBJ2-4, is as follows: GAGVSQTPSNKVTEKGKYVELRCDPISGHTALYWYRQSLGQGPEFLIYFQGTGAADDSGLPNDRFFAVRPEGSVSTLKIQRTERGDSAVYLCASSPGARDSIQYFGAGTRLSVL.